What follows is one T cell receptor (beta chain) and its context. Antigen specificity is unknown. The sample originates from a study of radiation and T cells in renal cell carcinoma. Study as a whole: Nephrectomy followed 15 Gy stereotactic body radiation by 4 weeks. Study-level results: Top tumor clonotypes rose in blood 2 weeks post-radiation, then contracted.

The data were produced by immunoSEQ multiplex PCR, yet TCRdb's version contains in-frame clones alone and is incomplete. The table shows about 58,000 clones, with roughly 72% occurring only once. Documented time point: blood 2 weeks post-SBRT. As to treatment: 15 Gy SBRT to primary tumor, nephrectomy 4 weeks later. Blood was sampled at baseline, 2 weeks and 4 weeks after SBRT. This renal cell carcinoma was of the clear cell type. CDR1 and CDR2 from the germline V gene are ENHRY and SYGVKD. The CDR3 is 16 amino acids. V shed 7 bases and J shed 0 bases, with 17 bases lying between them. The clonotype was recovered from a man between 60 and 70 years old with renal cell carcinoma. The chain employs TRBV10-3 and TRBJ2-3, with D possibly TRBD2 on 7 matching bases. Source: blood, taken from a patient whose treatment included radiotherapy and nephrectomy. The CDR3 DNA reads TGTGCCATCACTGGGGGGGGGCTTTCTAGCACAGATACGCAGTATTTT. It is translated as CAITGGGLSSTDTQYF.